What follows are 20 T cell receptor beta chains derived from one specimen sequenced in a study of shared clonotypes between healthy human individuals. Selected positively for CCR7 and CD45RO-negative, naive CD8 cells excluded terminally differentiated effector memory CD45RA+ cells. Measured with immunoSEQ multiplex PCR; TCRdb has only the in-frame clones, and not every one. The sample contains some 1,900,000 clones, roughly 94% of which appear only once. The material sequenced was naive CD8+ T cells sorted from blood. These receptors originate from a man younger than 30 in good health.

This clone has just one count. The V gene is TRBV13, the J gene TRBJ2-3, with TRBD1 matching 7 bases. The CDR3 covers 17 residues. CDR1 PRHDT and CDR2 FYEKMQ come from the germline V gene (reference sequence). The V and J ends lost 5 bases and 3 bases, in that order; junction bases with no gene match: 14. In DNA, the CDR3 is TGTGCCAGCAGCCCCCCTCTCGGCAGGGGGAAAACAGATACGCAGTATTTT. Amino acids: CASSPPLGRGKTDTQYF.

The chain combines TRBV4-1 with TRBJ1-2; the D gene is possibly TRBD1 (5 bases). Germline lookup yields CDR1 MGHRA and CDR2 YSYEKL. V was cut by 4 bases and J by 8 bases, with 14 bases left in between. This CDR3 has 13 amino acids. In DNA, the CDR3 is TGCGCCAGCAGCCGAGAACAGGCGGGCGGCTACACCTTC. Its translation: CASSREQAGGYTF.

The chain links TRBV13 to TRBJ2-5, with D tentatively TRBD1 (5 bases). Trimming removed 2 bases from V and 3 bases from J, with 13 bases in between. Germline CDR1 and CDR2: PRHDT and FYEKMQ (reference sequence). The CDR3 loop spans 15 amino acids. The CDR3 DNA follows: TGTGCCAGCAGCTTAAATCTTGACAGAAAAGAGACCCAGTACTTC. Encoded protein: CASSLNLDRKETQYF. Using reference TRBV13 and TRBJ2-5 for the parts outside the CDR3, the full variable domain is AAGVIQSPRHLIKEKRETATLKCYPIPRHDTVYWYQQGPGQDPQFLISFYEKMQSDKGSIPDRFSAQQFSDYHSELNMSSLELGDSALYFCASSLNLDRKETQYFGPGTRLLVL.

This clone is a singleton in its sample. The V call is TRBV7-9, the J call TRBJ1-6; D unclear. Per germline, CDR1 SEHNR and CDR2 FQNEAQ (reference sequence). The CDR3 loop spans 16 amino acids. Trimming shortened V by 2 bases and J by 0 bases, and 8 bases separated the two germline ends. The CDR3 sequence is CASSLMTSSYNSPLHF. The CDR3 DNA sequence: TGTGCCAGCAGCTTAATGACGAGCTCCTATAATTCACCCCTCCACTTT.

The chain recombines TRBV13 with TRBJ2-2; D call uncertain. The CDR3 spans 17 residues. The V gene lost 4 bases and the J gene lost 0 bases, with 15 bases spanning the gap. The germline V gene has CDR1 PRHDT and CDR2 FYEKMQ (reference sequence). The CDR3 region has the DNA TGTGCCAGCAGCTCTATCCGCAGCCTTTCGAACACCGGGGAGCTGTTTTTT. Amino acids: CASSSIRSLSNTGELFF.

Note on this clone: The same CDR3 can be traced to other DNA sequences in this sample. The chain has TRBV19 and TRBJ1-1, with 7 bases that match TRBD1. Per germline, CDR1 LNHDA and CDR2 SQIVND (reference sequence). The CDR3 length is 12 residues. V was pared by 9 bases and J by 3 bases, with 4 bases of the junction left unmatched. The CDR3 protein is CASRQGYTEAFF. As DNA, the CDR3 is TGTGCCAGCCGACAGGGATACACTGAAGCTTTCTTT.

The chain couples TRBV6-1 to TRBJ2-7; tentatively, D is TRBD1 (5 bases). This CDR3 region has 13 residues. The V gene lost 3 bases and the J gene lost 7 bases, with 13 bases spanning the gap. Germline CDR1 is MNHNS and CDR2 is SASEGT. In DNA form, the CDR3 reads TGTGCCAGCAGTGACAGGGTTAGGTTAGAGCAGTACTTC. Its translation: CASSDRVRLEQYF.

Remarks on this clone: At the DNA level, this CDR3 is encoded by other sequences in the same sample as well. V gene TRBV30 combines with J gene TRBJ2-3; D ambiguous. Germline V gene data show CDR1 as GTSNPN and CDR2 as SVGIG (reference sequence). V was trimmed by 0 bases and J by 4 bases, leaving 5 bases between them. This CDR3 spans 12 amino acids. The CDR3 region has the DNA TGTGCCTGGAGTGTTGGCGCAGATACGCAGTATTTT. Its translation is CAWSVGADTQYF.

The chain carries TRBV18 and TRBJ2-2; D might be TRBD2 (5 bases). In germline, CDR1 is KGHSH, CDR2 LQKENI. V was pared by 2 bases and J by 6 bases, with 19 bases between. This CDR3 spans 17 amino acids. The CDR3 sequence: CASSPDYRVTTAGELFF. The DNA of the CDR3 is TGTGCCAGCTCACCAGACTACCGGGTCACGACCGCCGGGGAGCTGTTTTTT.

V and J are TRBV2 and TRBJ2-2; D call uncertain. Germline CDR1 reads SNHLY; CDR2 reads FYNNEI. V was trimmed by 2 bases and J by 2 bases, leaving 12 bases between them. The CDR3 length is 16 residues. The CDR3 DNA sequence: TGTGCCAGCAGTGAATGGCGGCAGACTAACACCGGGGAGCTGTTTTTT. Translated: CASSEWRQTNTGELFF. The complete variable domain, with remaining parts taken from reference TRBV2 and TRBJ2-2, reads EPEVTQTPSHQVTQMGQEVILRCVPISNHLYFYWYRQILGQKVEFLVSFYNNEISEKSEIFDDQFSVERPDGSNFTLKIRSTKLEDSAMYFCASSEWRQTNTGELFFGEGSRLTVL.

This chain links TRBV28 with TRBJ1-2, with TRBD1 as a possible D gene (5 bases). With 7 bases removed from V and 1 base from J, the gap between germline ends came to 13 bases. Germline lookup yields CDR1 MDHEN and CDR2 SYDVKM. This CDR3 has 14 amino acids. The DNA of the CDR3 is TGTGCCAGCATCTCGGGGGAGAATAACTATGGCTACACCTTC. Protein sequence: CASISGENNYGYTF.

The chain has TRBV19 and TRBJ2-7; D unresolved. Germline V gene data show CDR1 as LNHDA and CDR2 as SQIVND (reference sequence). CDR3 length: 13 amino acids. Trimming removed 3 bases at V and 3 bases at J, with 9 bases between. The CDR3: CASSIRRFYEQYF. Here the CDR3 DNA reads TGTGCCAGTAGTATCCGCAGGTTCTACGAGCAGTACTTC.

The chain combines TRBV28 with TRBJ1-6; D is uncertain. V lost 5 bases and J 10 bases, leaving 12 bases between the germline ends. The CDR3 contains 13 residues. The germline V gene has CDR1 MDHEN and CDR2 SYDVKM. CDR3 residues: CASSQLDGSPLHF. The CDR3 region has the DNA TGTGCCAGCAGTCAGTTGGACGGCTCACCCCTCCACTTT. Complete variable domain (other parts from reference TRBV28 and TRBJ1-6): DVKVTQSSRYLVKRTGEKVFLECVQDMDHENMFWYRQDPGLGLRLIYFSYDVKMKEKGDIPEGYSVSREKKERFSLILESASTNQTSMYLCASSQLDGSPLHFGNGTRLTVT.

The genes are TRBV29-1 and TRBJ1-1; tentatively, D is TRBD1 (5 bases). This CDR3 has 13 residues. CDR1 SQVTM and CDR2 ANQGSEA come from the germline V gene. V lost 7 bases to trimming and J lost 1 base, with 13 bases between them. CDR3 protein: CSADYQGNTEAFF. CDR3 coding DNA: TGCAGCGCTGACTACCAGGGGAACACTGAAGCTTTCTTT.

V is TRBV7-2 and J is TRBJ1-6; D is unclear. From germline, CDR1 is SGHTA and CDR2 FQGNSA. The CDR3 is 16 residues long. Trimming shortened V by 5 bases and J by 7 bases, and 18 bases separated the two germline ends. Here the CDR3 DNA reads TGTGCCAGCAGCGAAGCCATCCTTTTGAGGAATTCACCCCTCCACTTT. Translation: CASSEAILLRNSPLHF.

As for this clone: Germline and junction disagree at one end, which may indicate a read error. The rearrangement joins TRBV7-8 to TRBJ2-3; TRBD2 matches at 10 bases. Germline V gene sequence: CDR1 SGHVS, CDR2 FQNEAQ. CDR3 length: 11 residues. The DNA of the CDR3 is TGTGCCAGCAGCCCCGGGACTAGCGTCCATTTT. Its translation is CASSPGTSVHF.

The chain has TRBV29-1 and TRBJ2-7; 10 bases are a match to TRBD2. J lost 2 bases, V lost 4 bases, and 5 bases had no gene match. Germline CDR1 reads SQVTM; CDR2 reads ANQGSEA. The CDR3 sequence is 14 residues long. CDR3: CSVVSSGGTYEQYF. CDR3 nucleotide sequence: TGCAGCGTTGTCTCTAGCGGGGGCACCTACGAGCAGTACTTC.

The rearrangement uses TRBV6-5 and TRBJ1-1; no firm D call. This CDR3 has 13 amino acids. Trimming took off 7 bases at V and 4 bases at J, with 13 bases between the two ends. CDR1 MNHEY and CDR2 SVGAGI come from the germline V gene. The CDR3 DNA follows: TGTGCCAGCAAATTCGGGGAGGGCACTGAAGCTTTCTTT. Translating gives CASKFGEGTEAFF.

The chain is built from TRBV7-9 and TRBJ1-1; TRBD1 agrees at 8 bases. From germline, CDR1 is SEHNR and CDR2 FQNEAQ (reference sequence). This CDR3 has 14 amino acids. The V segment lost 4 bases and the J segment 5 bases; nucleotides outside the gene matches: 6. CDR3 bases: TGTGCCAGCAGCTGGTCAGGGGGCCGGACTGAAGCTTTCTTT. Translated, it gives CASSWSGGRTEAFF.

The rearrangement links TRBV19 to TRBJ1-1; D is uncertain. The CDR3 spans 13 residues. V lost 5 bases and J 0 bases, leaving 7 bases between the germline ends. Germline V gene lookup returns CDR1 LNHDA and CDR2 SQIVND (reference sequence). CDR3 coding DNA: TGTGCCAGTAGTTCAATAGTGAACACTGAAGCTTTCTTT. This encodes CASSSIVNTEAFF.